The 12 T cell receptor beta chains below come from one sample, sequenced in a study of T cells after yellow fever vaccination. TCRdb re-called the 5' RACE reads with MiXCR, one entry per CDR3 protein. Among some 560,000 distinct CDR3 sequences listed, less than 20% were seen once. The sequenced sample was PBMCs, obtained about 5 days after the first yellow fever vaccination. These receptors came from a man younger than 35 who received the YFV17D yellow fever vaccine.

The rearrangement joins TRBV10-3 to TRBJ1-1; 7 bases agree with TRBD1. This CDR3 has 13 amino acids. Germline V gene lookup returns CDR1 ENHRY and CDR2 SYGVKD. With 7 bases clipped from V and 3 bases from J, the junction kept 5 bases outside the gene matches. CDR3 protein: CAITGQVDTEAFF. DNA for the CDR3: TGTGCCATCACCGGACAGGTCGACACTGAAGCTTTCTTT.

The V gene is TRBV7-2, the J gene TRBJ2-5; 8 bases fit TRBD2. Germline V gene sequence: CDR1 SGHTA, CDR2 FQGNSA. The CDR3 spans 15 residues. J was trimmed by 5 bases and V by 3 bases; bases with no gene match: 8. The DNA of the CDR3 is TGTGCCAGCAGCTTCTCTGGTAGCGGGGTCGAGACCCAGTACTTC. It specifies CASSFSGSGVETQYF. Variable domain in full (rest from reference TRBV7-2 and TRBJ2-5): GAGVSQSPSNKVTEKGKDVELRCDPISGHTALYWYRQSLGQGLEFLIYFQGNSAPDKSGLPSDRFSAERTGGSVSTLTIQRTQQEDSAVYLCASSFSGSGVETQYFGPGTRLLVL.

In DNA, the CDR3 is TGTGCCAGCAGCCGAACAGGACAGGGGATTTTCACCGGGGAGCTGTTTTTT. Its translation is CASSRTGQGIFTGELFF. The J gene is TRBJ2-2, the V gene TRBV7-9, with 9 bases lining up with TRBD1. From germline, CDR1 is SEHNR and CDR2 FQNEAQ (reference sequence). The trim removed 5 bases at V and 4 bases at J, leaving 11 bases unmatched. This CDR3 region has 17 residues.

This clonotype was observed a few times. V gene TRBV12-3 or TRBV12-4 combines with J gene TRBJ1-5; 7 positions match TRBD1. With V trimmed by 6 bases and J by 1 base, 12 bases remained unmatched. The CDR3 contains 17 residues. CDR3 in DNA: TGTGCCAGCAGGACCCGGGACAGTTTGTTAAGCAATCAGCCCCAGCATTTT. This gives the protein CASRTRDSLLSNQPQHF.

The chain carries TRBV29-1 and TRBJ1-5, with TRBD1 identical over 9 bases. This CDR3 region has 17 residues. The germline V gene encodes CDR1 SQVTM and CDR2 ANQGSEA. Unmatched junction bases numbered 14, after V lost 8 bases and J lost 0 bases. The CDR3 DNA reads TGCAGCACCTCTTTAGGACAGGGGTTGCGTAGCAATCAGCCCCAGCATTTT. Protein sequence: CSTSLGQGLRSNQPQHF.

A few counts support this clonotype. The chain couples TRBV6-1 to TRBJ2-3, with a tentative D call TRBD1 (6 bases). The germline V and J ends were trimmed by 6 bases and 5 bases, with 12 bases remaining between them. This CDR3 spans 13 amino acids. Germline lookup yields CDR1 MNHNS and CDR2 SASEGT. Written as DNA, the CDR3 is TGTGCCAGCAGGGGGCTAGGGGGAGATACGCAGTATTTT. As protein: CASRGLGGDTQYF.

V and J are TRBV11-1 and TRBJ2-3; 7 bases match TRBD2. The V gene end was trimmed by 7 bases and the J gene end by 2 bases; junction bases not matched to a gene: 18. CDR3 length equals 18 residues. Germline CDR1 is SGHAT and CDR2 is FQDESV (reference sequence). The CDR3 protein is CASNHPWAAGDLTDTQYF. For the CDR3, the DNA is TGTGCCAGCAACCACCCTTGGGCTGCGGGGGACCTCACAGATACGCAGTATTTT.

In nucleotides, the CDR3 is TGTGCCAGCAGCCCACGTCCCCAGGGAGATACGCAGTATTTT. Residues: CASSPRPQGDTQYF. V gene TRBV7-6 combines with J gene TRBJ2-3, with D possibly matching TRBD1 (5 bases). Germline V lookup: CDR1 SGHVS, CDR2 FNYEAQ. This CDR3 has 14 residues. V shed 5 bases and J shed 5 bases, with 14 bases lying between them.

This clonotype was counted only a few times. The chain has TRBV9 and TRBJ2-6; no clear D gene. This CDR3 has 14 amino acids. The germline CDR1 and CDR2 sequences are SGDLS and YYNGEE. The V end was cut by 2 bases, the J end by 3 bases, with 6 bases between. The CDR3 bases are TGTGCCAGCAGCGTCGGTAGTGGGGCCAACGTCCTGACTTTC. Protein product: CASSVGSGANVLTF.

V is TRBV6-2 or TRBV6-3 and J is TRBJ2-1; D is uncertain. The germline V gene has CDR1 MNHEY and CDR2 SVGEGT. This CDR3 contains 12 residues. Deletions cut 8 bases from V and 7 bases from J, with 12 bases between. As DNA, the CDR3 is TGTGCCAGCGGAGTTACGGAGAATGAGCAGTTCTTC. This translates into CASGVTENEQFF.

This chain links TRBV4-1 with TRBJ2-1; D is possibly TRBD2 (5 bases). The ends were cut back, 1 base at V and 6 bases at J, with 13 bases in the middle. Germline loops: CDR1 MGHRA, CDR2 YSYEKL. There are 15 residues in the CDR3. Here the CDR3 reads CASSQVLEGGNEQFF. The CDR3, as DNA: TGCGCCAGCAGCCAAGTATTAGAAGGAGGCAATGAGCAGTTCTTC.

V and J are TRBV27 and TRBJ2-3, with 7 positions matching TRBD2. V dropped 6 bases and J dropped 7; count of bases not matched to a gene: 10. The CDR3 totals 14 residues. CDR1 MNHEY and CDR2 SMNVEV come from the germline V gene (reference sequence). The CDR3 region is CASRGTTGVHTQYF. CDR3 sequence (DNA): TGTGCCAGCAGGGGGACTACCGGGGTACATACGCAGTATTTT.